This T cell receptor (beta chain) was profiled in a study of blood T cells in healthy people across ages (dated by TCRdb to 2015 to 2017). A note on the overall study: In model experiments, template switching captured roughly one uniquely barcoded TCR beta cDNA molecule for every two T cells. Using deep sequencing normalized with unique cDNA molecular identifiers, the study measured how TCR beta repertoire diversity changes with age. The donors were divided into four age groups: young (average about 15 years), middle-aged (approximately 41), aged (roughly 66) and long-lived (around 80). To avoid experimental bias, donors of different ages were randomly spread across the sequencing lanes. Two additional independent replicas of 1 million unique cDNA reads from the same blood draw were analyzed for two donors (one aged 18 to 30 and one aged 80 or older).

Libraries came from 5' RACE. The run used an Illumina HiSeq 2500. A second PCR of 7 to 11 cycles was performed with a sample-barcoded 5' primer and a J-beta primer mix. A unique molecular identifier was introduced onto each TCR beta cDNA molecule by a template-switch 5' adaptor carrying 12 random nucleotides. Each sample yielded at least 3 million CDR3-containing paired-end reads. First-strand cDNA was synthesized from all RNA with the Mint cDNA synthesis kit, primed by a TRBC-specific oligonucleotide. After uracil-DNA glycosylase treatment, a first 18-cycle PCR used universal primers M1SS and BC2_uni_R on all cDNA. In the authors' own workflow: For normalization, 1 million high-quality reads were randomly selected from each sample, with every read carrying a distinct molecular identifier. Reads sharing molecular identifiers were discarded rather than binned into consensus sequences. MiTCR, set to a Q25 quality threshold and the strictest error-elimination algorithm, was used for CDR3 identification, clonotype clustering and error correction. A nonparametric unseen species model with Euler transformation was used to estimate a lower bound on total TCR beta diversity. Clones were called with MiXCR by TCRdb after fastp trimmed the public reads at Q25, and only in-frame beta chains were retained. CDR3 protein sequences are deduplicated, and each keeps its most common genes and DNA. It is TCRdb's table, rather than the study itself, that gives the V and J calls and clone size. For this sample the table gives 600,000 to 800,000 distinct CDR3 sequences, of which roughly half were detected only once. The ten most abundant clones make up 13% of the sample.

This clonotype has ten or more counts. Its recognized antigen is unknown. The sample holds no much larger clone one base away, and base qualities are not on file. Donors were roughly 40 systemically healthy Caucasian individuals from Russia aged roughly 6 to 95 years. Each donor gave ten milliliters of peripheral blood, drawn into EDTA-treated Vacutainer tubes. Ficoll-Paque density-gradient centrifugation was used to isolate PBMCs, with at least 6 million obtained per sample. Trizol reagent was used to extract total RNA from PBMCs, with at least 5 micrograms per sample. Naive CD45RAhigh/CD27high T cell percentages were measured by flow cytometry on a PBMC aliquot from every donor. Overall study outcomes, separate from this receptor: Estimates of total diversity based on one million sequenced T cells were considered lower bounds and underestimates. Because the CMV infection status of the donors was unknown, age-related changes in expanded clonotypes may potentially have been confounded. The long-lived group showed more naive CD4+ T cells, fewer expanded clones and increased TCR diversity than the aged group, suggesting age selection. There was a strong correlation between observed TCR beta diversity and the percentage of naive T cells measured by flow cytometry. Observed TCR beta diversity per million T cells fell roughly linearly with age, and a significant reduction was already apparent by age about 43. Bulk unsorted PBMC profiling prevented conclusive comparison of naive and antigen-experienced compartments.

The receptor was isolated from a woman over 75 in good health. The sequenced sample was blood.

CDR3 sequence: CASSLDSNTEAFF. The sequence in DNA is TGCGCCAGCAGCTTGGATAGCAACACTGAAGCTTTCTTT. The chain employs TRBV5-1 and TRBJ1-1, with the D gene call left open. Trimming costs V 0 bases and J 2 bases, and their ends lie 5 bases apart. As encoded in the germline V gene, CDR1 is SGHRS while CDR2 is YFSETQ. The CDR3 goes from the cysteine to the phenylalanine over 13 residues. Only the CDR3 part of the read is kept: 39 bases, read in frame from the first base.